This T cell receptor beta chain was recorded in a study of patients and donors after allogeneic stem cell transplantation. TCRdb passed the RT-PCR reads through MiXCR, listing each CDR3 protein once. The sample lists about 410,000 distinct CDR3 sequences; around 15% were seen once. The germline V gene encodes CDR1 LGHNA and CDR2 YSLEER. The CDR3 length is 14 residues. Trimming shortened V by 1 base and J by 2 bases, and 9 bases separated the two germline ends. The receptor was derived from a human donor who was either an allogeneic HSCT recipient or a stem cell or donor lymphocyte infusion donor (not recorded which). It is not recorded whose cells these are; they may come from a transplant donor. The chain carries TRBV4-3 and TRBJ2-7; D is undetermined. The sample taken for sequencing was blood, either unsorted or a sorted T cell fraction (not recorded which). CDR3 in DNA: TGCGCCAGCAGCCAAGGGCCAGGTACCTACGAGCAGTACTTC. Protein product: CASSQGPGTYEQYF.